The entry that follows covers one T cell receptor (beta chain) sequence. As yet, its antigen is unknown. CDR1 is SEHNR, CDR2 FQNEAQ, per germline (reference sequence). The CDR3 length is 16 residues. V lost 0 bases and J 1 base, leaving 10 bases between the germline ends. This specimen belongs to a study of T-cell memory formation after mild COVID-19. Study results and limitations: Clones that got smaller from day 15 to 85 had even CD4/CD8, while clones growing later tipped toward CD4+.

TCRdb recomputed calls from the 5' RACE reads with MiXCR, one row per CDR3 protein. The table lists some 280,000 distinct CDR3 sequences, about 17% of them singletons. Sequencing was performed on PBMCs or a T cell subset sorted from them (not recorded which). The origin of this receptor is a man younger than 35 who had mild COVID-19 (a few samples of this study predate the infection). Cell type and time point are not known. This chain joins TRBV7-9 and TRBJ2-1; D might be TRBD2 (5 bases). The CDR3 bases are TGTGCCAGCAGCTTAGCAGCAGCGGCGTCCTACAATGAGCAGTTCTTC. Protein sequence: CASSLAAAASYNEQFF.